These T cell receptor beta chains were read from a single sample in a study of blood T cell repertoires in COVID-19. Assay: immunoSEQ multiplex PCR; the TCRdb copy retains only in-frame clones and omits some. In the table there are roughly 13,000 clones, 75% to 85% of which are singletons. The sequenced sample was peripheral blood. These receptors were collected from a human donor in a cohort sampled during active COVID-19. The CDR3 runs from the conserved cysteine through the conserved F or W. D genes are given only for firm matches. The listing skips clone size in some rows; elsewhere it reads once, few, many or a size class.

abundance | j_gene | v_gene | d_gene | CDR3nt | CDR3aa
few | TRBJ2-6 | TRBV21-1 | - | TGTGCCAGCAGCAAAGGGGGCGGCTCTGGGGCCAACGTCCTGACTTTC | CASSKGGGSGANVLTF
- | TRBJ1-1 | TRBV2 | TRBD1 | TGTGCCAGCCAGGGGGTAGGCAACCTCATTACTGAAGCTTTCTTT | CASQGVGNLITEAFF
- | TRBJ2-5 | TRBV2 | - | TGTGCCAGCAGTGAAAAGACAGTCGGGGAGACCCAGTACTTC | CASSEKTVGETQYF
few | TRBJ2-7 | TRBV28 | - | TGTGCCAGCAGTTCATCGTTCCGGGACTCTTATAACTACGAGCAGTACTTC | CASSSSFRDSYNYEQYF
- | TRBJ2-1 | TRBV11-2 | TRBD1 | TGTGCCAGCAGCTTAGTGGTAGGACAGGGGAGGGGTGAGCAGTTCTTC | CASSLVVGQGRGEQFF
- | TRBJ2-5 | TRBV15 | TRBD1 | TGTGCCACCAGCAGAGGTCCCTCAGGGGGCTCCCAAGAGACCCAGTACTTC | CATSRGPSGGSQETQYF
- | TRBJ2-1 | TRBV14 | TRBD2 | TGTGCCAGCAGCCACCTAACCGGGACTAGCGGGGAGCGGGAGCAGTTCTTC | CASSHLTGTSGEREQFF
few | TRBJ1-3 | TRBV4-3 | - | TGCGCCAGCAGCCAAGATACCGCCATGAGCTCTGGAAACACCATATATTTT | CASSQDTAMSSGNTIYF
- | TRBJ2-7 | TRBV13 | TRBD1 | TGTGCCAGCAGCATCGGGACAGGCAACACGTACGAGCAGTACTTC | CASSIGTGNTYEQYF
few | TRBJ1-5 | TRBV3-1/TRBV3-2 | TRBD1 | TGTGCCAGCAGCCTCGCGGGACAGGGCAATCAGCCCCAGCATTTT | CASSLAGQGNQPQHF
- | TRBJ2-3 | TRBV4-1 | - | TGCGCCAGCAGCCTCCGCGACACAGATACGCAGTATTTT | CASSLRDTDTQYF
- | TRBJ2-7 | TRBV3-1/TRBV3-2 | TRBD1 | TGTGCCAGCAGCCGGGACAGACTAAACGAGCAGTACTTC | CASSRDRLNEQYF
- | TRBJ1-2 | TRBV10-2 | TRBD1 | TGCGCCAGCAAATGGGACAGGGATGGCTACACCTTC | CASKWDRDGYTF
- | TRBJ1-1 | TRBV5-1 | - | TGCGCCAGCAAACAGGGTGTCGGGAACACTGAAGCTTTCTTT | CASKQGVGNTEAFF
- | TRBJ1-6 | TRBV9 | - | TGTGCCAGCAGCGTCCAGGTTCATGATTCACCCCTCCACTTT | CASSVQVHDSPLHF
- | TRBJ1-5 | TRBV7-2 | TRBD1 | TGTGCCAGCAGCAGGACAGGGGGGAGCGTAGTTCAGCCCCAGCATTTT | CASSRTGGSVVQPQHF
- | TRBJ1-1 | TRBV7-6 | - | TGTGCCAGCAGCCCCGAAGGGGCTTACACTGAAGCTTTCTTT | CASSPEGAYTEAFF
- | TRBJ2-2 | TRBV18 | - | TGTGCCAGCTCACCATCGGGGAACACCGGGGAGCTGTTTTTT | CASSPSGNTGELFF
once | TRBJ2-5 | TRBV4-2 | TRBD1 | TGTGCCAGCAGCCAAGCGACAGGGGGAGGAGAGACCCAGTACTTC | CASSQATGGGETQYF
- | TRBJ2-1 | TRBV2 | TRBD1 | TGTGCCAGCGTTTACCGACAGGGGGAGAATGAGCAGTTCTTC | CASVYRQGENEQFF
- | TRBJ2-7 | TRBV5-1 | TRBD1 | TGCGCCAGCGGCCTTACCGGGACAGGGGTTCACGAGCAGTACTTC | CASGLTGTGVHEQYF
- | TRBJ2-3 | TRBV6-6 | TRBD2 | TGTGCCAGCAGTCACGGAGCGGGGGGGCTTAGCACAGATACGCAGTATTTT | CASSHGAGGLSTDTQYF
- | TRBJ1-4 | TRBV5-6 | - | TGTGCCAGCAGCTTCGCGGGGGCTGTTAATGAAAAACTGTTTTTT | CASSFAGAVNEKLFF
- | TRBJ2-2 | TRBV7-2 | - | TGTGCCAGCAGCGGGGGCAGCACCGGGGAGCTGTTTTTT | CASSGGSTGELFF
- | TRBJ1-1 | TRBV6-1 | - | TGTGCCAGCACCGACTTGAGGAACACTGAAGCTTTCTTT | CASTDLRNTEAFF
- | TRBJ1-4 | TRBV7-6 | - | TGTGCCAGCAGCTTAGGAATGGGTTGGGGCTATAATGAAAAACTGTTTTTT | CASSLGMGWGYNEKLFF
- | TRBJ2-7 | TRBV5-1 | - | TGCGCCAGCAGCTCCGATCCAGGGGGGTACGAGCAGTACTTC | CASSSDPGGYEQYF